A single sample is the source of the 9 T cell receptor beta chains below, sequenced in a study of blood T cell repertoires in COVID-19. Produced via immunoSEQ multiplex PCR; TCRdb's table is partial and in-frame only. Of 65,000 to 85,000 clones detected, around 90% appear once; the ten largest clones hold about 2.7%. Sequencing was performed on peripheral blood. The receptors were gathered from a human donor in a cohort sampled during active COVID-19.

The rearrangement uses TRBV3-1 (or the pseudogene TRBV3-2) and TRBJ1-1, with TRBD1 matching 10 bases. The CDR3 runs 17 residues. J lost 3 bases, V lost 4 bases, and 11 bases had no gene match. The germline CDR1 and CDR2 sequences are LGHDT and YNNKEL (reference sequence). The DNA of the CDR3 is TGTGCCAGCAGCCCTCGACAGGGGGCGAGTGGGGACACTGAAGCTTTCTTT. Amino acid sequence: CASSPRQGASGDTEAFF.

The V gene is TRBV19, the J gene TRBJ1-1; TRBD1 matches at 9 bases. In germline, CDR1 is LNHDA, CDR2 SQIVND (reference sequence). V shed 9 bases, J shed 4 bases, and the junction held 9 bases outside the gene matches. The CDR3 is made up of 14 amino acids. The CDR3 DNA sequence: TGTGCCAGCTACGGGACAGGGCGCTTCACTGAAGCTTTCTTT. Amino acid sequence: CASYGTGRFTEAFF.

The genes are TRBV12-3 or TRBV12-4 and TRBJ2-5, with D possibly matching TRBD2 (5 bases). The CDR3 covers 12 residues. Deletions cut 3 bases from V and 9 bases from J, with 11 bases between. DNA for the CDR3: TGTGCCAGCAGTTTTACGGACTTGGCCCAGTACTTC. Translated: CASSFTDLAQYF.

In this sample, this clone turned up once. This chain uses TRBV6-5 with TRBJ1-1; D is uncertain. V gave up 7 bases and J gave up 1 base, with 13 bases separating them. Germline loops: CDR1 MNHEY, CDR2 SVGAGI. This CDR3 has 14 amino acids. The CDR3 here is CASNAHEPNTEAFF. The CDR3 DNA reads TGTGCCAGCAATGCTCATGAGCCGAACACTGAAGCTTTCTTT.

This clone was counted once. The rearrangement joins TRBV28 to TRBJ1-2; 9 nucleotides line up with TRBD1. The germline V gene has CDR1 MDHEN and CDR2 SYDVKM. Trimming cost V 6 bases and J 4 bases; bases outside gene matches: 9. The CDR3 runs to 15 residues. CDR3 nucleotide sequence: TGTGCCAGCAGAAAAACCGGGACAGGGTTCTATGGCTACACCTTC. Protein product: CASRKTGTGFYGYTF.

The chain uses TRBV5-1 and TRBJ2-7, with a tentative D call TRBD2 (5 bases). Germline lookup yields CDR1 SGHRS and CDR2 YFSETQ. This CDR3 region has 14 residues. Trimming pared 0 bases from V and 5 bases from J, leaving 12 bases between. In DNA, the CDR3 is TGCGCCAGCAGCTTGGTACGGGAAGTGAACGAGCAGTACTTC. Protein sequence: CASSLVREVNEQYF.

V is TRBV2 and J is TRBJ2-1; 7 bases match TRBD1. Trimming took 6 bases from V and 2 from J; bases not matched to a gene: 7. The CDR3 covers 15 residues. CDR1 is SNHLY and CDR2 is FYNNEI in the germline V gene. Here the CDR3 reads CASSGDSGTYNEQFF. The CDR3 DNA follows: TGTGCCAGCAGCGGGGACAGCGGAACCTACAATGAGCAGTTCTTC.

V is TRBV6-5 and J is TRBJ2-7, with 8 positions matching TRBD2. This CDR3 has 12 residues. Per the germline V gene, CDR1 is MNHEY and CDR2 is SVGAGI. V was pared by 6 bases and J by 6 bases, with 4 bases of the junction left unmatched. CDR3 sequence (DNA): TGTGCCAGCAGCGGGAGGGCCTCCGAGCAGTACTTC. Its translation is CASSGRASEQYF.

The rearrangement uses TRBV19 and TRBJ2-3; 11 nucleotides line up with TRBD2. The J segment lost 5 bases and the V segment lost 7 bases, leaving 14 bases of the junction unmatched. CDR1 LNHDA and CDR2 SQIVND come from the germline V gene (reference sequence). The CDR3 is made up of 17 amino acids. The CDR3 loop reads CASTPTSGTSRVDTQYF. The CDR3 DNA follows: TGTGCCAGTACCCCGACTAGCGGGACCTCCCGAGTAGATACGCAGTATTTT.